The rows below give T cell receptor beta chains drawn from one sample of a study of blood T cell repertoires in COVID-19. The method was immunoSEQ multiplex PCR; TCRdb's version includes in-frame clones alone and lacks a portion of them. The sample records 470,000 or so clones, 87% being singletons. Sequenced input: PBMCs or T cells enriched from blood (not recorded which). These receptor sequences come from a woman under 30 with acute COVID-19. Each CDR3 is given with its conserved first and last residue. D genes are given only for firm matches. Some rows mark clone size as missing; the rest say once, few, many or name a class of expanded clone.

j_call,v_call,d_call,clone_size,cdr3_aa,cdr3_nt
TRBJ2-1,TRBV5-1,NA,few,CASTLPRVGEQFF,TGCGCCAGCACCCTCCCCAGGGTGGGTGAGCAGTTCTTC
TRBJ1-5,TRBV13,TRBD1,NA,CASSARGQGQPQHF,TGTGCCAGCAGCGCCAGGGGGCAGGGGCAGCCCCAGCATTTT
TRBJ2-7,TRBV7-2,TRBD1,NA,CASSFDRGEQYF,TGTGCCAGCAGCTTCGACAGGGGCGAGCAGTACTTC
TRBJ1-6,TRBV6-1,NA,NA,CASSEIHHYNSPLHF,TGTGCCAGCAGTGAAATACACCACTATAATTCACCCCTCCACTTT
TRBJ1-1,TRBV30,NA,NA,CAWSPGHLNTEAFF,TGTGCCTGGAGTCCGGGACATTTGAACACTGAAGCTTTCTTT
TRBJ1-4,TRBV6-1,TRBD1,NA,CASSEAPFGQGQGKLFF,TGTGCCAGCAGTGAAGCCCCTTTTGGACAGGGGCAGGGCAAACTGTTTTTT
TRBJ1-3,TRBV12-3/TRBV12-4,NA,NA,CASGQTSGNTIYF,TGTGCCAGCGGACAGACCTCTGGAAACACCATATATTTT
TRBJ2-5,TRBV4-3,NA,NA,CASSQDRDYQETQYF,TGCGCCAGCAGCCAAGATCGGGACTACCAAGAGACCCAGTACTTC
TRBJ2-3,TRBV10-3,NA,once,CAISGFSQGTHTDTQYF,TGTGCCATCAGTGGCTTTTCTCAGGGTACACACACAGATACGCAGTATTTT
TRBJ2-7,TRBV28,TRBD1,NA,CASSFNTGDYEQYF,TGTGCCAGCAGTTTCAATACAGGGGACTACGAGCAGTACTTC
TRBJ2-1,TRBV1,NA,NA,CTQEKEPREQFF,TGCACCCAGGAAAAAGAACCCCGTGAGCAGTTCTTC
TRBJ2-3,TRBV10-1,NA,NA,CASSERREITDTQYF,TGCGCCAGCAGTGAAAGGCGGGAAATCACAGATACGCAGTATTTT
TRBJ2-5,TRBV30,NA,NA,CAWSARAETQYF,TGTGCCTGGAGTGCTCGAGCGGAGACCCAGTACTTC
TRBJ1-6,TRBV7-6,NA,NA,CASSLGTRAGLNSPLHF,TGTGCCAGCAGCTTAGGGACACGGGCCGGATTGAATTCACCCCTCCACTTT
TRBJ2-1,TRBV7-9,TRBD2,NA,CASSLGVAGGIEQFF,TGTGCCAGCAGCTTAGGGGTAGCGGGAGGTATTGAGCAGTTCTTC
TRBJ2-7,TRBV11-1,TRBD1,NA,CASSLVPSDRGYEQYF,TGTGCCAGCAGCTTAGTCCCCTCTGACAGGGGCTACGAGCAGTACTTC
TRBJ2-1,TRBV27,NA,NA,CASSAPGYNEQFF,TGTGCCAGCAGTGCCCCAGGCTACAATGAGCAGTTCTTC
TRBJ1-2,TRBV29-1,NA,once,CSVEDLRGQLDYGYTF,TGCAGCGTTGAAGATCTTCGTGGACAACTGGACTATGGCTACACCTTC
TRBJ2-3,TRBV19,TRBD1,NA,CASIDRGRPDTQYF,TGTGCCAGTATTGACAGGGGACGCCCAGATACGCAGTATTTT
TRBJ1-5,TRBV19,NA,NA,CASRTNGGNQPQHF,TGTGCCAGTAGAACAAACGGGGGGAATCAGCCCCAGCATTTT
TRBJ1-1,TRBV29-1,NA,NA,CSVGQRNTEAFF,TGCAGCGTTGGACAAAGGAACACTGAAGCTTTCTTT
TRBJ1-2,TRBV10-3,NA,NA,CAIREDGALPLIYGYTF,TGTGCCATCAGGGAGGACGGAGCGCTACCTCTCATCTATGGCTACACCTTC
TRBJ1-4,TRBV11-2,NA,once,CASSRVSGATNEKLFF,TGTGCCAGCAGCCGGGTATCCGGCGCAACTAATGAAAAACTGTTTTTT
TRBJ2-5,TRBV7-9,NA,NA,CASSLAYGKETQYF,TGTGCCAGCAGCTTAGCCTACGGGAAAGAGACCCAGTACTTC
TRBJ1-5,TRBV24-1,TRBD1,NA,CATSAQGASNQPQHF,TGTGCCACCAGTGCACAGGGGGCTAGCAATCAGCCCCAGCATTTT
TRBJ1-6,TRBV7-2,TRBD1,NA,CASSSAPTGAYSPLHF,TGTGCCAGCAGCTCCGCTCCGACAGGGGCTTACTCACCCCTCCACTTT
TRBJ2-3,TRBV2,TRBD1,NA,CAIPRDRAPDTQYF,TGTGCCATCCCCCGGGACAGGGCGCCAGATACGCAGTATTTT
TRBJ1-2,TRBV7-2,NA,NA,CASSLERAAFSYYGYTF,TGTGCCAGCAGCTTAGAGAGGGCAGCTTTTTCTTACTATGGCTACACCTTC
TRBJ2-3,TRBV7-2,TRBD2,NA,CASSLTPGLAGSDTQYF,TGTGCCAGCAGCTTAACACCGGGACTAGCGGGATCAGATACGCAGTATTTT
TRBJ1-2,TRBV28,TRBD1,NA,CASIGQGAFDGYTF,TGTGCCAGCATTGGACAGGGGGCCTTCGATGGCTACACCTTC
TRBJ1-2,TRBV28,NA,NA,CASSLFAGGYGYTF,TGTGCCAGCAGTTTATTTGCCGGGGGGTATGGCTACACCTTC
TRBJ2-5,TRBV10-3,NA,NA,CAISESIGEETQYF,TGTGCCATCAGTGAGTCGATAGGGGAAGAGACCCAGTACTTC
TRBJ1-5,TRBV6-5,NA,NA,CASSFQGGQPQHF,TGTGCCAGCAGTTTCCAGGGAGGTCAGCCCCAGCATTTT
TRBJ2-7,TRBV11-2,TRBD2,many,CASSLGPGLAGGLNEQYF,TGTGCCAGCAGCTTAGGCCCGGGACTAGCGGGGGGGTTGAACGAGCAGTACTTC
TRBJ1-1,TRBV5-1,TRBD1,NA,CASSSGQGGKAFF,TGCGCCAGCAGCTCCGGACAGGGAGGGAAAGCTTTCTTT
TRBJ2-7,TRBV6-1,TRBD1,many,CASSAQTGTGEGEQYF,TGTGCCAGCAGTGCCCAAACGGGGACAGGGGAAGGCGAGCAGTACTTC
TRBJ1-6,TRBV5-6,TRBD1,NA,CASSLAWGQGNSPLHF,TGTGCCAGCAGCTTGGCCTGGGGACAGGGGAATTCACCCCTCCACTTT
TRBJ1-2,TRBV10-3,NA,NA,CAISGEGDYGYTF,TGTGCCATCAGTGGGGAGGGAGACTATGGCTACACCTTC
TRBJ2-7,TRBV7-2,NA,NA,CASSLGLPPYEQYF,TGTGCCAGCAGCTTAGGGCTCCCCCCCTACGAGCAGTACTTC
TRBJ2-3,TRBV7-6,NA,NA,CASSTGLKSTDTQYF,TGTGCCAGCAGCACCGGACTAAAGAGCACAGATACGCAGTATTTT
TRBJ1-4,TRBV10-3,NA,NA,CAIKGSHEKLFF,TGTGCCATCAAAGGGAGCCATGAAAAACTGTTTTTT
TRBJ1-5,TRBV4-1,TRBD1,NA,CASSQDLEDREAPRHSNQPQHF,TGCGCCAGCAGCCAAGATCTCGAGGACAGGGAAGCTCCTCGCCATAGCAATCAGCCCCAGCATTTT
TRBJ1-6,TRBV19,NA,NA,CASMAGGNNNSPLHF,TGTGCCAGTATGGCGGGGGGCAACAATAATTCACCCCTCCACTTT
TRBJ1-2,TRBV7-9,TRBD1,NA,CASADRDYGYTF,TGTGCCAGCGCGGACAGGGACTATGGCTACACCTTC
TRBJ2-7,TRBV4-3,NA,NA,CASSPEPLVHEQYF,TGCGCCAGCAGCCCCGAGCCACTAGTCCACGAGCAGTACTTC
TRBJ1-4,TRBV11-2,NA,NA,CASSLGGGEKLFF,TGTGCCAGCAGTTTGGGAGGCGGGGAAAAACTGTTTTTT
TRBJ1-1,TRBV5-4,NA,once,CASSPNVANTEAFF,TGTGCCAGCAGCCCTAACGTAGCGAACACTGAAGCTTTCTTT
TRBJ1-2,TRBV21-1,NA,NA,CASSKEEFDSYGYTF,TGTGCCAGCAGCAAAGAGGAGTTCGACAGCTATGGCTACACCTTC
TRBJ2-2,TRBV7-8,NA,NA,CASSKQDTGELFF,TGTGCCAGCAGCAAACAGGACACCGGGGAGCTGTTTTTT
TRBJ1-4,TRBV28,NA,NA,CASSLWGELEKLFF,TGTGCCAGCAGTTTATGGGGCGAGCTTGAAAAACTGTTTTTT
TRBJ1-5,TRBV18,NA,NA,CASSQFVRGLGSNQPQHF,TGTGCCAGCTCACAGTTCGTCAGGGGCTTGGGTAGCAATCAGCCCCAGCATTTT
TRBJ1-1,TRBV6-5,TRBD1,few,CASSYSIYRGTEAFF,TGTGCCAGCAGTTACTCGATCTACAGGGGCACTGAAGCTTTCTTT
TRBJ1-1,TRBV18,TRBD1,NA,CASSPDRDTEAFF,TGTGCCAGCTCACCTGACAGGGACACTGAAGCTTTCTTT
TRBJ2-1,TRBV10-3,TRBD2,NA,CAISEGGAGDPYNEQFF,TGTGCCATCAGTGAGGGGGGAGCGGGAGACCCCTACAATGAGCAGTTCTTC
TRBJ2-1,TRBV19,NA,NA,CASTVYNEQFF,TGTGCCAGTACCGTGTACAATGAGCAGTTCTTC
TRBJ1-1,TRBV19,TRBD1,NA,CASNPTGMNTEAFF,TGTGCCAGTAACCCGACAGGGATGAACACTGAAGCTTTCTTT